The T cell receptor (beta chain) under discussion was sequenced for a study of CD8 T cells in ankylosing spondylitis. Findings and limits, study-wide: Reportedly, matched ankylosing spondylitis synovial fluid was significantly enriched for disease-linked clones. Earlier reports found some motif variants in synovial fluid and blood in reactive arthritis. Within ankylosing spondylitis blood, a TCR beta motif made up of fewer than ten highly homologous variants appeared to be characteristic.

Making the TCR beta libraries involved quantitative 5'-RACE with molecular barcodes. TCRdb re-called the 5' RACE reads with MiXCR, one entry per CDR3 protein. Of over 450,000 distinct CDR3 sequences in the sample, roughly 13% are singletons; the top ten hold nearly 7%. In the case of this clonotype: Antigen unknown.

Material for sequencing was blood, either unsorted or a sorted T cell fraction (not recorded which). The clonotype comes from a male donor with ankylosing spondylitis.

The CDR3 loop is CASSLRYDSNQPQHF. The CDR3 DNA reads as TGTGCCAGCAGTTTACGTTACGATAGCAATCAGCCCCAGCATTTT. This chain links TRBV27 with TRBJ1-5; D remains ambiguous. The CDR3 runs 15 residues. Trimming stripped 2 bases from V and 0 bases from J, with 8 bases between. Germline V lookup: CDR1 MNHEY, CDR2 SMNVEV (reference sequence).